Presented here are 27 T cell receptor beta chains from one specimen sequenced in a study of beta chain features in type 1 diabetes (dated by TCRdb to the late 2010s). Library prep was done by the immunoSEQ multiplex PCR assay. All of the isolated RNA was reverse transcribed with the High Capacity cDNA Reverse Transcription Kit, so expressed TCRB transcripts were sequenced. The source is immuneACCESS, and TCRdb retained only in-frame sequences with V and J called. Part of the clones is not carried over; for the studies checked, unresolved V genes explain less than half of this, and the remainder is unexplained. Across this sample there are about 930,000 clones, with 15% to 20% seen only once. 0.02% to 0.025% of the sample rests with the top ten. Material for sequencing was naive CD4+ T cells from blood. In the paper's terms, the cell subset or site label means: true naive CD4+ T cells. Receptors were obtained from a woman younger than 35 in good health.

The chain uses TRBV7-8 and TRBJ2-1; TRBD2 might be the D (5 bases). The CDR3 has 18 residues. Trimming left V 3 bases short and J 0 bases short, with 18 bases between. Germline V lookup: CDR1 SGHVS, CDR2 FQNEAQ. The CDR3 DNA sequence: TGTGCCAGCAGCTTTGCTCCGAGGGCGGATAGCTCCTACAATGAGCAGTTCTTC. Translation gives CASSFAPRADSSYNEQFF.

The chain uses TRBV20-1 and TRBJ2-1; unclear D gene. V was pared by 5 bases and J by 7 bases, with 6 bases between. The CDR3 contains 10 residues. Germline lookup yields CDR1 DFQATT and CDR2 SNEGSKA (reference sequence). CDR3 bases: TGCAGTGCTCATATGAATGAGCAGTTCTTC. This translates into CSAHMNEQFF.

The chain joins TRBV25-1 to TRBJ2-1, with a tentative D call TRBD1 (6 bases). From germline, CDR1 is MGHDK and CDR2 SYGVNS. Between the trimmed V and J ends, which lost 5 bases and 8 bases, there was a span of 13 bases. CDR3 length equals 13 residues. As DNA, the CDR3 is TGTGCCAGCAGTCCAATAGCAGGGGATGAGCAGTTCTTC. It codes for CASSPIAGDEQFF.

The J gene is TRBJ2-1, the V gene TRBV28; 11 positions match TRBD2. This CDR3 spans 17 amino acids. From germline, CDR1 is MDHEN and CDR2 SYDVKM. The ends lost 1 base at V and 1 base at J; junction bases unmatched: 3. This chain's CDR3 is CASSLLAGGRSYNEQFF. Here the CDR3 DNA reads TGTGCCAGCAGTTTATTAGCGGGAGGGCGATCCTACAATGAGCAGTTCTTC.

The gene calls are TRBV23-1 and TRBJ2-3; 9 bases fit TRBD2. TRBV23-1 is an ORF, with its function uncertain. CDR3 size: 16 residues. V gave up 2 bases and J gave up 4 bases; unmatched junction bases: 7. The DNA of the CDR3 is TGCGCCAGCAGTCAAGGAATAGCGGGAGTTTCAGATACGCAGTATTTT. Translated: CASSQGIAGVSDTQYF.

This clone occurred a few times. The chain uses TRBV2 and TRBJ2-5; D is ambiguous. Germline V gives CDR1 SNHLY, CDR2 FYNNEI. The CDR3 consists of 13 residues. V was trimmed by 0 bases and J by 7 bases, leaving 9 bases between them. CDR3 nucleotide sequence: TGTGCCAGCAGTGAAGCGCTATACGGGACCCAGTACTTC. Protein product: CASSEALYGTQYF.

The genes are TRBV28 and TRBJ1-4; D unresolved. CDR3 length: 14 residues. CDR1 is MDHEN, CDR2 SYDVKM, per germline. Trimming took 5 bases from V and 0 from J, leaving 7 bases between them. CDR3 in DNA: TGTGCCAGCAGTCGGGGTGCAACTAATGAAAAACTGTTTTTT. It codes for CASSRGATNEKLFF.

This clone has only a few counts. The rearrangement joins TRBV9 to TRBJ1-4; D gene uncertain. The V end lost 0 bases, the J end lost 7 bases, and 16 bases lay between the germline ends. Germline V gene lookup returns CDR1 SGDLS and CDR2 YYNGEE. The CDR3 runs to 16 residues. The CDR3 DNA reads TGTGCCAGCAGCGTAGCGCCCTTGACGGGGAGTGAAAAACTGTTTTTT. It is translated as CASSVAPLTGSEKLFF.

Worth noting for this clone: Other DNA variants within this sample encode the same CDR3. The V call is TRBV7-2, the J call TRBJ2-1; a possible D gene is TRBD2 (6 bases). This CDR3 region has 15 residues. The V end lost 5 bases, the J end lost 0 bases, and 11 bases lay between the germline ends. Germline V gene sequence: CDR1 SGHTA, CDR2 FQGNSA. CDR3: CASSISGSSYNEQFF. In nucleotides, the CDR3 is TGTGCCAGCAGCATAAGCGGGTCCTCCTACAATGAGCAGTTCTTC.

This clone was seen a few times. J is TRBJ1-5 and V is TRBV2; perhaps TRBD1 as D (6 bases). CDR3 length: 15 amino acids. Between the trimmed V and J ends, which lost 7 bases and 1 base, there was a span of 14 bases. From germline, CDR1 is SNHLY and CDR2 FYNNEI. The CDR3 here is CASKEDRQSNQPQHF. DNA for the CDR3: TGTGCCAGCAAGGAGGACAGACAGAGCAATCAGCCCCAGCATTTT.

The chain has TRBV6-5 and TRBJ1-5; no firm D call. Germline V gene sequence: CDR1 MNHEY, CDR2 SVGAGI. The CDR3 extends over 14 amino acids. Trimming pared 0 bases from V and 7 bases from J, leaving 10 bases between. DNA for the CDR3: TGTGCCAGCAGTTACTCGATGGGGATGCAGCCCCAGCATTTT. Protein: CASSYSMGMQPQHF.

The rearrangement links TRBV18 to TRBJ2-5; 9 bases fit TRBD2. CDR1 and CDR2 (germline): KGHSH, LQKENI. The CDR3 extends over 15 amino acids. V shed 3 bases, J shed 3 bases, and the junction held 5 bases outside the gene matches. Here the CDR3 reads CASSPATSGEETQYF. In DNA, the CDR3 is TGTGCCAGCTCACCGGCGACTAGCGGAGAAGAGACCCAGTACTTC.

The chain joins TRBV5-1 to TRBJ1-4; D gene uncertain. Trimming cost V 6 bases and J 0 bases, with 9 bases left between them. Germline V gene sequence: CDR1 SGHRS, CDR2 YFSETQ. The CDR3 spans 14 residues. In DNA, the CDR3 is TGCGCCAGCAATGGAGGATCAACTAATGAAAAACTGTTTTTT. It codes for CASNGGSTNEKLFF. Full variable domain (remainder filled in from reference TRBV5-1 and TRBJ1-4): KAGVTQTPRYLIKTRGQQVTLSCSPISGHRSVSWYQQTPGQGLQFLFEYFSETQRNKGNFPGRFSGRQFSNSRSEMNVSTLELGDSALYLCASNGGSTNEKLFFGSGTQLSVL.

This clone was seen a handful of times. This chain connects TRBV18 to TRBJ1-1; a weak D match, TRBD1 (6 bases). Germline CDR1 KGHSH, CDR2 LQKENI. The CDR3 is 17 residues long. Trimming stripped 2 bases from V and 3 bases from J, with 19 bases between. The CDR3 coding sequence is TGTGCCAGCTCACCAAGAGCCCGTGACAGGTTGGACACTGAAGCTTTCTTT. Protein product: CASSPRARDRLDTEAFF.

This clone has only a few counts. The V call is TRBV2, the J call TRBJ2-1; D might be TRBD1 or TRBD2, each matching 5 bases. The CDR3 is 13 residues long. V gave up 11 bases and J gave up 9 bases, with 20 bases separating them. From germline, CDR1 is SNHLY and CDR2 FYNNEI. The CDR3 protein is CASQGVVRSEQFF. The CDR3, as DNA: TGTGCCTCCCAGGGAGTGGTGCGTAGTGAGCAGTTCTTC.

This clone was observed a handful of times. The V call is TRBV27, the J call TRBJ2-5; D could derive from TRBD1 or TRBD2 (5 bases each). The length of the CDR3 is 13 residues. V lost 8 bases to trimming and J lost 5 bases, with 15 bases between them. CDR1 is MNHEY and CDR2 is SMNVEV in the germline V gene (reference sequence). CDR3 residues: CASLWGIQETQYF. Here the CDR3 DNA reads TGTGCCAGCCTGTGGGGGATTCAGGAGACCCAGTACTTC.

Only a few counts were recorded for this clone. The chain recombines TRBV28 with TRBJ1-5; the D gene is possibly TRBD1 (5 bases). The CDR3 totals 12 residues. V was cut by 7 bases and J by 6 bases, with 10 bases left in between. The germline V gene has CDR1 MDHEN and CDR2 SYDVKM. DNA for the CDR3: TGTGCCAGCACCGGGGCGGTTCAGCCCCAGCATTTT. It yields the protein CASTGAVQPQHF.

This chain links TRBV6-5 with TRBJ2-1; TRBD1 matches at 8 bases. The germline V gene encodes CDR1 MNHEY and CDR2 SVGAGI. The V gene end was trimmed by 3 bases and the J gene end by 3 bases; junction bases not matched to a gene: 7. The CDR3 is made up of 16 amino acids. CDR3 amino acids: CASSYHTGGIYNEQFF. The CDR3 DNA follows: TGTGCCAGCAGTTATCACACAGGGGGAATCTACAATGAGCAGTTCTTC.

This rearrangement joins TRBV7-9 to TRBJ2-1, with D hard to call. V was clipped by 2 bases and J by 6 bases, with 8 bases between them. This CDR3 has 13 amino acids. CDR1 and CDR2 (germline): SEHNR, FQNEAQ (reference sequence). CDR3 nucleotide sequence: TGTGCCAGCAGCTTAATCAATGCCAATGAGCAGTTCTTC. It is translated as CASSLINANEQFF.

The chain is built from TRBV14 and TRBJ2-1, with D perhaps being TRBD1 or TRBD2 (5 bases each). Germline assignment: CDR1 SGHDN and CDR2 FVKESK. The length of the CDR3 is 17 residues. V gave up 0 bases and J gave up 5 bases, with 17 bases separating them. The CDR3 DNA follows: TGTGCCAGCAGCCAAGAAATAAGAGGGACCGCCGACAATGAGCAGTTCTTC. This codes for CASSQEIRGTADNEQFF.

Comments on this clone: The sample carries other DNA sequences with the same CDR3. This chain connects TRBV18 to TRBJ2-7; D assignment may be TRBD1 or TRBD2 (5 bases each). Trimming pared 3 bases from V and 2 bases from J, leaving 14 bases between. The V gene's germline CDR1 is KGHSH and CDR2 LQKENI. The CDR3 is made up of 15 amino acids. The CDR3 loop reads CASSPGTGSAYEQYF. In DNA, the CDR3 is TGTGCCAGCTCACCGGGGACGGGATCTGCCTACGAGCAGTACTTC.

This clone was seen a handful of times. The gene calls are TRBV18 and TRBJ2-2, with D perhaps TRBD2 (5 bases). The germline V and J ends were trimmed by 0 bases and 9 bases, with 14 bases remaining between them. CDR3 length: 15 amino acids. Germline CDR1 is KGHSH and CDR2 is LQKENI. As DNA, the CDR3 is TGTGCCAGCTCACCACCCCCAGGCGGGTCCCGGGAGCTGTTTTTT. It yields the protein CASSPPPGGSRELFF.

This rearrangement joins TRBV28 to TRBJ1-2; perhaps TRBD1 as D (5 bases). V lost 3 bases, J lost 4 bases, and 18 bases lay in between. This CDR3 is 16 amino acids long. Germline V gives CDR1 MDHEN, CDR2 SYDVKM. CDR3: CASSLKSGTWSYGYTF. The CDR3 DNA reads TGTGCCAGCAGTTTGAAGTCAGGGACGTGGAGCTATGGCTACACCTTC.

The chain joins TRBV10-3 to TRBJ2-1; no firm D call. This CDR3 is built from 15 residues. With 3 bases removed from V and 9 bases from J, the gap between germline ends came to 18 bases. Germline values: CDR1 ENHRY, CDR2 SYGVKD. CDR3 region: CAISELPDERTEQFF. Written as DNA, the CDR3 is TGTGCCATCAGTGAACTGCCCGACGAAAGGACTGAGCAGTTCTTC.

This CDR3 reads CASSYSKLSEQYF. The CDR3 coding sequence is TGTGCCAGCAGTTACTCGAAGCTGAGCGAGCAGTACTTC. This chain links TRBV6-5 with TRBJ2-7, with D hard to call. Germline lookup yields CDR1 MNHEY and CDR2 SVGAGI. V dropped 0 bases and J dropped 6 bases, with 9 bases sitting between them. This CDR3 comprises 13 residues.

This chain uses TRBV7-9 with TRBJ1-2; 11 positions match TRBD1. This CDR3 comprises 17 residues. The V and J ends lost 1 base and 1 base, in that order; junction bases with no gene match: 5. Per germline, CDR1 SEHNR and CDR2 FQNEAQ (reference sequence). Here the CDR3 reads CASSLGGTGGFNYGYTF. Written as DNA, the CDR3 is TGTGCCAGCAGCTTAGGAGGGACAGGGGGATTTAACTATGGCTACACCTTC.

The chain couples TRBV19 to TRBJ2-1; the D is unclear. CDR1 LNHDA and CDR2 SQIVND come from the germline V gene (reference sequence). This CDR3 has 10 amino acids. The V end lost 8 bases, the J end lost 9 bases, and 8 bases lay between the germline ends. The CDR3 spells CASGEPEQFF. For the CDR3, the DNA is TGTGCCAGTGGGGAACCTGAGCAGTTCTTC.